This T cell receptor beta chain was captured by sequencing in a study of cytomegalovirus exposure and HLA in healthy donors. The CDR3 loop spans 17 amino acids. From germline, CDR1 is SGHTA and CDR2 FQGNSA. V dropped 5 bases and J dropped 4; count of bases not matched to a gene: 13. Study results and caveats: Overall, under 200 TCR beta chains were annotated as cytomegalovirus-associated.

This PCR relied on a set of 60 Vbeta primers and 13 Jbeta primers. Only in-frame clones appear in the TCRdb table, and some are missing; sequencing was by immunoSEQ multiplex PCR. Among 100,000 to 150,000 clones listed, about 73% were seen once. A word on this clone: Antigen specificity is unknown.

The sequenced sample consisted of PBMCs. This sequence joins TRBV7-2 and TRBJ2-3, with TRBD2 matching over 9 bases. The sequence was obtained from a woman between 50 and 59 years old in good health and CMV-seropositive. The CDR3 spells CASSNLQRGAWSDTQYF. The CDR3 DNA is TGTGCCAGCAGCAATCTTCAGCGGGGGGCGTGGTCAGATACGCAGTATTTT.